The clone carrying this TCR beta chain was recorded at least ten times. Each CDR3 protein gets one entry after TCRdb re-called the 5' RACE reads with MiXCR. This sample has some 52,000 distinct CDR3 sequences, with 6.5% to 9% found just once. The record originates from a study of CD8 T cells in ankylosing spondylitis. The CDR3 totals 14 residues. Germline values: CDR1 SGHDN, CDR2 FVKESK. Trimming at V came to 5 bases and at J to 3 bases, leaving 3 bases not matched to a gene. The receptor was derived from a female donor with ankylosing spondylitis or in good health (not recorded which). The chain couples TRBV14 to TRBJ1-2, with TRBD1 matching 10 bases. The sequencing sample was made of blood, either unsorted or a sorted T cell fraction (not recorded which). CDR3 amino acids: CASSFGTGDYGYTF. In nucleotides, the CDR3 is TGTGCCAGCAGCTTCGGGACAGGGGACTATGGCTACACCTTC.